What follows describes a single TCR beta chain. Its matching antigen is unknown. CDR3 length equals 14 residues. Germline V gene data show CDR1 as LNHDA and CDR2 as SQIVND (reference sequence). V shed 5 bases and J 3 bases; nucleotides not matched to a gene: 4. This entry is derived from a study of T cell responses to AZD1222 COVID-19 vaccine. Sequenced by immunoSEQ multiplex PCR; TCRdb stores in-frame clones only, minus some. The sample holds roughly 200,000 clones; 85% to 95% are singletons and the top ten take approximately 1%. Overall study findings and caveats: Vaccine-associated CD4 TCRs ranged over spike, dominating at 160-218 and 743-854.

The sequence was collected from an adult in good health. Source: peripheral blood, taken on day 0 of MenACWY control vaccination. The J gene is TRBJ1-3, the V gene TRBV19; 7 bases are shared with TRBD1. DNA for the CDR3: TGTGCCAGTAGTGACACAGGGGTTGGAAACACCATATATTTT. It encodes CASSDTGVGNTIYF.